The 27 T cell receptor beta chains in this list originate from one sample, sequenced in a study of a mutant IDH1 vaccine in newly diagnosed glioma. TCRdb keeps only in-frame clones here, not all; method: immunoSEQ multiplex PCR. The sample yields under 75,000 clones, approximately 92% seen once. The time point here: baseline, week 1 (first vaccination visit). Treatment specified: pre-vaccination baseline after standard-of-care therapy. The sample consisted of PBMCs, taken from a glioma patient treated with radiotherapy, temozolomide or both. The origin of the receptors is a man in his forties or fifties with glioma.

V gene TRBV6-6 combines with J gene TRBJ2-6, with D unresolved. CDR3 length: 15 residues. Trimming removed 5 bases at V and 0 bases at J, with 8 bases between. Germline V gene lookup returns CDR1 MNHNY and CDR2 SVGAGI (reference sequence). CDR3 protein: CASSLTGSGANVLTF. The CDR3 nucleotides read TGTGCCAGCAGTCTAACGGGCTCTGGGGCCAACGTCCTGACTTTC.

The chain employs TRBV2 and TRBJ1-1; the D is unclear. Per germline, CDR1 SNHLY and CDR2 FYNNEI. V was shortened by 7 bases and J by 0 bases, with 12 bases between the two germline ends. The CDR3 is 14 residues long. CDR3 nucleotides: TGTGCCAGCAAAGGAACCTTTATGAACACTGAAGCTTTCTTT. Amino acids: CASKGTFMNTEAFF.

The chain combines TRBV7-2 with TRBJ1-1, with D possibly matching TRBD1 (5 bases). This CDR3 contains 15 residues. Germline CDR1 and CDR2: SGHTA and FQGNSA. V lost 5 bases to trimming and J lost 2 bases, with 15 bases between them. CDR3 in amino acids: CASSLGGSVNTEAFF. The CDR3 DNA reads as TGTGCCAGCAGCCTCGGGGGGTCAGTAAACACTGAAGCTTTCTTT.

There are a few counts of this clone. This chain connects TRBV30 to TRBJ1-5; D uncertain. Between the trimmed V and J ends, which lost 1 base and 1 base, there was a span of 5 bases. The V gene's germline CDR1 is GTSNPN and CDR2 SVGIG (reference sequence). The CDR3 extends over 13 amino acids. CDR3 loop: CAWSGKSNQPQHF. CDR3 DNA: TGTGCCTGGAGTGGGAAGAGCAATCAGCCCCAGCATTTT.

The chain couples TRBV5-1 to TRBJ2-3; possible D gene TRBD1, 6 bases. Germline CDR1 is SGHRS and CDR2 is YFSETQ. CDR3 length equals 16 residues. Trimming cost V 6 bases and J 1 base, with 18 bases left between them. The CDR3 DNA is TGCGCCAGCACCCCTACAGGGACAAGGGGCACAGATACGCAGTATTTT. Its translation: CASTPTGTRGTDTQYF. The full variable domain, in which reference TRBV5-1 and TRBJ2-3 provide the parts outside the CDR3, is KAGVTQTPRYLIKTRGQQVTLSCSPISGHRSVSWYQQTPGQGLQFLFEYFSETQRNKGNFPGRFSGRQFSNSRSEMNVSTLELGDSALYLCASTPTGTRGTDTQYFGPGTRLTVL.

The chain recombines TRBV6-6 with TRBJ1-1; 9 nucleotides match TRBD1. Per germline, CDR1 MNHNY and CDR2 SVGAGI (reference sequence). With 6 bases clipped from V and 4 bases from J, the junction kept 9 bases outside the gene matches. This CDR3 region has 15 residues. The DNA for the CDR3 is TGTGCCAGCAGAACCGGGACAGGGTGGAGCACTGAAGCTTTCTTT. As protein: CASRTGTGWSTEAFF.

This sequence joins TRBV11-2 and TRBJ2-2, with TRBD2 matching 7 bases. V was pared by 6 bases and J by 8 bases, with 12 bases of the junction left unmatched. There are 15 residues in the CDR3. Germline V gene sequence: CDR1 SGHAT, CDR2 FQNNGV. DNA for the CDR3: TGTGCCAGCAGTTTGGGGAGGGCCGGTATGGGGGAGCTGTTTTTT. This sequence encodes CASSLGRAGMGELFF.

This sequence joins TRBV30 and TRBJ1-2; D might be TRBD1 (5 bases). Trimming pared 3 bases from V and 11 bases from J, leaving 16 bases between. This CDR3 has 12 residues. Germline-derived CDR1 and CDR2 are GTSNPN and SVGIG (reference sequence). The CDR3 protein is CAWSITGPTYTF. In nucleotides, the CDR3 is TGTGCCTGGAGCATCACGGGGCCTACGTACACCTTC.

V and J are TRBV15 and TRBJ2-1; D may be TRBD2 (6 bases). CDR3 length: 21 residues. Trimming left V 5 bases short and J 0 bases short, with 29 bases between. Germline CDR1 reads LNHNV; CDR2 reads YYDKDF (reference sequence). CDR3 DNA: TGTGCCACCAGCGACCCCGAAAAGGACGCTCCAGGGACTTCCTCCTACAATGAGCAGTTCTTC. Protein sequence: CATSDPEKDAPGTSSYNEQFF.

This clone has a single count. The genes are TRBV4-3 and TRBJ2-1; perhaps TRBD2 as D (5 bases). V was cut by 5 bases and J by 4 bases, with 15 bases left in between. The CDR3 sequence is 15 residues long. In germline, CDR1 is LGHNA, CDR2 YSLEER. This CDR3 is CASSVESGPYNEQFF. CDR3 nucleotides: TGCGCCAGCAGCGTAGAGAGCGGACCTTACAATGAGCAGTTCTTC.

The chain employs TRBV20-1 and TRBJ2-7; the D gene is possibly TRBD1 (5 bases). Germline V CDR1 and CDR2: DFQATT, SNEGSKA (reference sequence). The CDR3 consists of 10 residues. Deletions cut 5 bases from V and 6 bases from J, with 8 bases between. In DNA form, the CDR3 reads TGCAGTGCTCTGACAGCCGAGCAGTACTTC. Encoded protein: CSALTAEQYF.

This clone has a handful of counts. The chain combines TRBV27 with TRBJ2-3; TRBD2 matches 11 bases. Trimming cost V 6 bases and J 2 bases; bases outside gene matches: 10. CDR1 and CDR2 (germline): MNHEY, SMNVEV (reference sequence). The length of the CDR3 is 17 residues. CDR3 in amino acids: CASRLQILAGDTDTQYF. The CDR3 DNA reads TGTGCCAGCAGATTGCAGATACTAGCGGGGGACACAGATACGCAGTATTTT.

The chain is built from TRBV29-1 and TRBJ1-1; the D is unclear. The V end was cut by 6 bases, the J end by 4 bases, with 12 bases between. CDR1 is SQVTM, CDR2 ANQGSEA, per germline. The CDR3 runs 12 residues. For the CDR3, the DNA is TGCAGCGTGGGCCCGGACGTCACTGAAGCTTTCTTT. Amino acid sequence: CSVGPDVTEAFF.

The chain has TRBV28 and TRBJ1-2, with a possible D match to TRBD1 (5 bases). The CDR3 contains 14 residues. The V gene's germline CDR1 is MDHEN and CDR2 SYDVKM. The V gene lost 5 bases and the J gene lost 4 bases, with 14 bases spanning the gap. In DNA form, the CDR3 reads TGTGCCAGCAGTCCTTTGGGGGGAGCCTATGGCTACACCTTC. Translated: CASSPLGGAYGYTF.

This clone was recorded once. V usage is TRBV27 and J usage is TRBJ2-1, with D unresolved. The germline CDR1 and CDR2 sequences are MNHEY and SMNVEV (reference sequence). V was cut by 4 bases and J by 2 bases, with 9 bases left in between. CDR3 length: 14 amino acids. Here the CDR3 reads CASSYREPYNEQFF. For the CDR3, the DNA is TGTGCCAGCAGTTACCGAGAGCCCTACAATGAGCAGTTCTTC.

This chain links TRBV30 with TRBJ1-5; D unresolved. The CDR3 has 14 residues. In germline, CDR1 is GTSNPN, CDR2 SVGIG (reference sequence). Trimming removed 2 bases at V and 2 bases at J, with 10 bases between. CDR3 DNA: TGTGCCTGGAGTTCAACGGCGGGCAATCAGCCCCAGCATTTT. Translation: CAWSSTAGNQPQHF.

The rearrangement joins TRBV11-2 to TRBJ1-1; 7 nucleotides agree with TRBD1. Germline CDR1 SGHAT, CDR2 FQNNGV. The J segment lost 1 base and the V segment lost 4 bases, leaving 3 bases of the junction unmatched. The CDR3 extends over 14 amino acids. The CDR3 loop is CASSYRTGNTEAFF. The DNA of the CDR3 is TGTGCCAGCAGCTACCGGACAGGGAACACTGAAGCTTTCTTT.

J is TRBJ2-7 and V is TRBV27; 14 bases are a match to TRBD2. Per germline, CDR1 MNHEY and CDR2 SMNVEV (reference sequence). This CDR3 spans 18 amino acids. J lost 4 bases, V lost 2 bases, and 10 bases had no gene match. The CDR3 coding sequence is TGTGCCAGCAGTTTAACCTACAGACTAGCGGGAGGGCCTTACGAGCAGTACTTC. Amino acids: CASSLTYRLAGGPYEQYF.

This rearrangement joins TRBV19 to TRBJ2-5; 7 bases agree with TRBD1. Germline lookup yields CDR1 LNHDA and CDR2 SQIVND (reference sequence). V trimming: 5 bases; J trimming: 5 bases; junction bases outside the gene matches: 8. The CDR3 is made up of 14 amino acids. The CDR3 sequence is CASSALTGVETQYF. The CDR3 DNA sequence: TGTGCCAGTAGTGCCCTAACAGGGGTTGAGACCCAGTACTTC. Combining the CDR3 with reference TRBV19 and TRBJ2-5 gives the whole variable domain DGGITQSPKYLFRKEGQNVTLSCEQNLNHDAMYWYRQDPGQGLRLIYYSQIVNDFQKGDIAEGYSVSREKKESFPLTVTSAQKNPTAFYLCASSALTGVETQYFGPGTRLLVL.

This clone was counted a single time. CDR3 nucleotide sequence: TGTGCCAGCAGCGTAGAGCCCTTGGACGAGCAGTACTTC. The encoded protein is CASSVEPLDEQYF. J is TRBJ2-7 and V is TRBV9; the D is unclear. The germline gives CDR1 SGDLS, CDR2 YYNGEE. V lost 0 bases and J 5 bases, leaving 9 bases between the germline ends. The CDR3 loop spans 13 amino acids.

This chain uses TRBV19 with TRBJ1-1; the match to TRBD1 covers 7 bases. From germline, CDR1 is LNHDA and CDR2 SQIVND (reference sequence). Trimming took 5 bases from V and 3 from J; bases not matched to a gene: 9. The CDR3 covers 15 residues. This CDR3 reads CASSSPDRADTEAFF. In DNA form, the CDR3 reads TGTGCCAGTAGTTCCCCTGACAGGGCGGACACTGAAGCTTTCTTT.

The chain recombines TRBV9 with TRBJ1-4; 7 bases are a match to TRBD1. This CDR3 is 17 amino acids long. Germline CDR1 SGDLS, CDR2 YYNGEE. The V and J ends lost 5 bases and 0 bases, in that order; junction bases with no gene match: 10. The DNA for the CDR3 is TGTGCCAGCAGAAGAGGGGGCGCAGGTCCAACTAATGAAAAACTGTTTTTT. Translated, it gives CASRRGGAGPTNEKLFF.

The CDR3 here is CASSVVGQTKVGTEAFF. CDR3 bases: TGTGCCAGCAGCGTAGTGGGACAAACCAAAGTCGGCACTGAAGCTTTCTTT. This chain uses TRBV9 with TRBJ1-1; weak D call: TRBD1 (6 bases). V lost 0 bases, J lost 4 bases, and 19 bases lay in between. The length of the CDR3 is 17 residues. Germline loops: CDR1 SGDLS, CDR2 YYNGEE. The variable domain in full, completed from reference TRBV9 and TRBJ1-1, reads DSGVTQTPKHLITATGQRVTLRCSPRSGDLSVYWYQQSLDQGLQFLIQYYNGEERAKGNILERFSAQQFPDLHSELNLSSLELGDSALYFCASSVVGQTKVGTEAFFGQGTRLTVV.

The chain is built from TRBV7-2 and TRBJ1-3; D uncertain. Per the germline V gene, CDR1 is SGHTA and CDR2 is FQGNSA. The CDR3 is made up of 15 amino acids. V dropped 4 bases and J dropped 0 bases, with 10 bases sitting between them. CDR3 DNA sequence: TGTGCCAGCAGCTCGAGACTTTTCTCTGGAAACACCATATATTTT. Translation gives CASSSRLFSGNTIYF.

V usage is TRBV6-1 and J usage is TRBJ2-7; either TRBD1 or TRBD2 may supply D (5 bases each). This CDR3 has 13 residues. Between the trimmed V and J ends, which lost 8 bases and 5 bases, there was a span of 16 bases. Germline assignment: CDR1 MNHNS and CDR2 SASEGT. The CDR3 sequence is CASGGRGGHEQYF. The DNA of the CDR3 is TGTGCCAGCGGCGGCCGTGGGGGACACGAGCAGTACTTC.

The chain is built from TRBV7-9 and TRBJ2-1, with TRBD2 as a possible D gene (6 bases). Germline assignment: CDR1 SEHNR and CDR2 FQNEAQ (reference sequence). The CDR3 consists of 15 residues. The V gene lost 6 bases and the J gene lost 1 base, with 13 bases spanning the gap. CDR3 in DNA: TGTGCCAGCAGTCGCCGACTAGAATCCTACAATGAGCAGTTCTTC. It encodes CASSRRLESYNEQFF.

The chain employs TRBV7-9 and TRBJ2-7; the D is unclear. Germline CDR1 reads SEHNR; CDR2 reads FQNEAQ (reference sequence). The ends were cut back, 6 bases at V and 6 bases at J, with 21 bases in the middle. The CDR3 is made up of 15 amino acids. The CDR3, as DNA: TGTGCCAGCAGACCACCTGTGGCAGATTTGACCGAGCAGTACTTC. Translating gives CASRPPVADLTEQYF.